Listed below are T cell receptor beta chains from one sample, sequenced in a study of blood T cells in healthy people across ages. TCRdb analysed the 5' RACE reads with MiXCR anew, one entry per CDR3 protein. The data hold some 780,000 distinct CDR3 sequences, with more than 50% observed a single time. The sample comprised blood. Receptors were obtained from a middle-aged man in good health. Both conserved end residues are part of each CDR3. The D gene is left open where the match is weak. Clone size is not always given. Where it is, it says once, few, many or a class for expanded clones.

d_call,clone_size,j_call,v_call,cdr3_aa,cdr3_nt
TRBD1,NA,TRBJ1-1,TRBV7-3,CASSPQGASSEAFF,TGTGCCAGCAGCCCACAGGGGGCAAGCTCTGAAGCTTTCTTT
NA,NA,TRBJ2-1,TRBV29-1,CSVGEGTLRLNEQFF,TGCAGCGTTGGCGAAGGGACACTACGCTTGAATGAGCAGTTCTTC
TRBD2,NA,TRBJ2-1,TRBV7-2,CASSFQSGISYNEQFF,TGTGCCAGCAGCTTCCAAAGCGGGATCTCCTACAATGAGCAGTTCTTC
NA,NA,TRBJ2-2,TRBV11-1,CASSIGVGELFF,TGTGCCAGCAGCATCGGGGTCGGGGAGCTGTTTTTT
NA,NA,TRBJ2-3,TRBV10-3,CAIGDYTSSTDTQYF,TGTGCCATCGGTGATTATACCTCTAGCACAGATACGCAGTATTTT
NA,NA,TRBJ2-1,TRBV7-2,CASSLGRLNNEQFF,TGTGCCAGCAGCTTAGGGCGGTTAAACAATGAGCAGTTCTTC
TRBD2,NA,TRBJ2-1,TRBV9,CASSVGTSGNYNEQFF,TGTGCCAGCAGCGTAGGGACTAGCGGGAATTACAATGAGCAGTTCTTC
NA,NA,TRBJ2-1,TRBV27,CASSLGPTRNEQFF,TGTGCCAGCAGCCTCGGGCCAACCCGCAATGAGCAGTTCTTC
NA,NA,TRBJ2-1,TRBV20-1,CSGIGERHNEQFF,TGCAGTGGAATAGGCGAGCGTCACAATGAGCAGTTCTTC
TRBD1,NA,TRBJ2-7,TRBV20-1,CSARTRRQGMTYEQYF,TGCAGTGCTAGGACCAGAAGACAGGGGATGACCTACGAGCAGTACTTC
NA,few,TRBJ2-3,TRBV25-1,CASTISDTQYF,TGTGCCAGCACGATCTCCGATACGCAGTATTTT
NA,NA,TRBJ2-6,TRBV7-2,CASSPDGFLPSGANVLTF,TGTGCCAGCAGCCCCGACGGGTTTCTTCCTTCTGGGGCCAACGTCCTGACTTTC
TRBD1,NA,TRBJ2-7,TRBV18,CASSPKAGTASSYEQYF,TGTGCCAGCTCACCTAAAGCCGGGACAGCCTCCTCCTACGAGCAGTACTTC